The clone carrying this TCR beta chain came up many times. Its antigen is undetermined. TCRdb reprocessed the reads via MiXCR and lists one record per CDR3 protein. The data show approximately 630,000 distinct CDR3 sequences, with around 24% seen just once and under 8.5% held by the top ten. These data originate in a study of T cell repertoires in cytomegalovirus infection. About the research overall: An indication of both CMV infection and matching HLA type came from public TCR beta signatures. Study-wide results and caveats: There were HLA-C-restricted CMV-specific TCR beta clonotypes dominating the ex vivo response. Cumulated frequencies of public TCR beta families served to identify carriers of CMV plus the relevant HLA.

The germline V gene has CDR1 SGHTA and CDR2 FQGNSA. This CDR3 has 12 residues. The V gene lost 11 bases and the J gene lost 4 bases, with 14 bases spanning the gap. The chain has TRBV7-2 and TRBJ1-2; perhaps TRBD1 as D (5 bases). This sequence originates from a human donor in good health (CMV status not recorded). Some clones in this sample may be carry-over from other donors' samples. The material sequenced was CD8+ T cells from PBMCs. The DNA for the CDR3 is TGTGCCGGGCGAGGAGGGACCTATGGCTACACCTTC. Translation gives CAGRGGTYGYTF.